This T cell receptor (beta chain) was identified in a study of T cell changes during pregnancy in multiple sclerosis. CDR1 LNHDA and CDR2 SQIVND come from the germline V gene (reference sequence). This CDR3 has 15 amino acids. With 0 bases removed from V and 3 bases from J, the gap between germline ends came to 12 bases. Here immunoSEQ multiplex PCR was the method, and the copy in TCRdb shows in-frame clones only, minus some. The sample has some 47,000 clones, 70% to 90% seen once. The TCR comes from a female donor in good health, enrolled as a control in a pregnancy study. This chain joins TRBV19 and TRBJ2-7; D is unclear. This material consisted of CD8+ T cells from peripheral blood mononuclear cells, taken after pregnancy. This chain's CDR3 is CASSIDTQVSYEQYF. The CDR3 DNA sequence: TGTGCCAGTAGTATAGATACCCAGGTGAGCTACGAGCAGTACTTC.